This T cell receptor (beta chain) was identified in a study of CD8 T cells in ankylosing spondylitis (dated by TCRdb to the late 2010s). Regarding the research as a whole: To find TCR variants linked to disease, the study profiled T cell receptor beta repertoires in ankylosing spondylitis patients and healthy donors. In total, the full study cohort was made up of approximately 99 healthy donors and 25 to 30 ankylosing spondylitis patients. Samples of peripheral blood were taken, and for ankylosing spondylitis patients, synovial fluid was collected as well. Broad study findings and their caveats: A CD8+ phenotype was shown by the disease-linked clones, which were found at relatively low frequencies in peripheral blood. Blood from ankylosing spondylitis patients appeared to be characterized by a TCR beta motif composed of about eight highly homologous amino acid variants. The disease-linked clones were reported as significantly enriched in matched synovial fluid samples from ankylosing spondylitis patients. Some motif variants had previously been reported in the synovial fluid and blood of reactive arthritis patients, which suggests shared mechanisms of disease initiation.

This clonotype was picked up many times. Which antigen it targets is not known. No base quality information exists; no much larger clone differs at one position. TCRdb lists the instrument as Illumina HiSeq 2500. TCR beta libraries were prepared by quantitative 5'-RACE with molecular barcodes. For the original study's pipeline: A new computational method based on a probabilistic model of VDJ rearrangement was used to identify disease-linked TCR variants. TCRdb itself trimmed the public reads at Q25 with fastp, ran MiXCR and retained productive beta chains. Here each entry gathers all rows of one CDR3 protein and keeps the most common genes and DNA. The V and J calls were determined by TCRdb, not by the authors. For this sample there are some 87,000 distinct CDR3 sequences; roughly 9.6% appear just once. 5.1% of the sample comes from the top ten. Trimming at the junction amounts to 4 bases on V and 3 bases on J, and the germline ends lie 1 base apart. Inclusive of the bounding cysteine and phenylalanine, the CDR3 is 11 residues long. Only the CDR3 DNA is retained, 33 bases long and in frame from the first base. The germline V gene provides CDR1 SGHRS and CDR2 YFSETQ.

The sample consisted of blood, either unsorted or a sorted T cell fraction (not recorded which). The rearrangement combines TRBV5-1 with TRBJ2-2; the D gene cannot be resolved reliably. This receptor was identified in a male donor with ankylosing spondylitis or in good health (not recorded which). The DNA sequence reads TGCGCCAGCAGCGACACCGGGGAGCTGTTTTTT. Translation gives CASSDTGELFF.